The entry below describes one T cell receptor (beta chain). The data are from a study of control samples from healthy donors and cancer patients. Sequencing used immunoSEQ multiplex PCR; TCRdb keeps in-frame clones, though not all of them. The sample includes 90,000 or so clones, roughly 91% seen only once; the top ten take 9.5% to 10%. The CDR3 has 14 residues. Germline V lookup: CDR1 SGHRS, CDR2 YFSETQ. V lost 4 bases and J 8 bases, leaving 16 bases between the germline ends. This TCR came from a woman in her forties or fifties with colorectal cancer. The source material was PBMCs. This sequence joins TRBV5-1 and TRBJ2-1; a weak D match, TRBD1 (6 bases). The CDR3 loop is CASSGGRGEDEQFF. The CDR3 bases are TGCGCCAGCAGCGGGGGCAGGGGTGAGGATGAGCAGTTCTTC. The variable domain in full, completed from reference TRBV5-1 and TRBJ2-1, reads KAGVTQTPRYLIKTRGQQVTLSCSPISGHRSVSWYQQTPGQGLQFLFEYFSETQRNKGNFPGRFSGRQFSNSRSEMNVSTLELGDSALYLCASSGGRGEDEQFFGPGTRLTVL.